Listed below are T cell receptor beta chains from one sample, sequenced in a study of cytomegalovirus exposure and HLA in healthy donors. Clones were sequenced by immunoSEQ multiplex PCR, and TCRdb holds only the in-frame ones, with some missing. The top ten clones hold under 2.5% of a sample with approximately 160,000 clones, 70% to 90% of them seen once. The sequencing input was PBMCs. All receptors derive from a man aged 25 to 40 in good health and CMV-seropositive. Each CDR3 is given with its conserved first and last residue. The D gene is left open where the match is weak. Clone size, where shown, is once, few, many, or a class for clones that have expanded.

j_call d_call clone_size v_call cdr3_nt cdr3_aa
TRBJ1-4 . . TRBV4-1 TGCGCCAGCAGCCAAGAGATGACAGGCTTCTCAACTAATGAAAAACTGTTTTTT CASSQEMTGFSTNEKLFF
TRBJ2-6 TRBD1 . TRBV15 TGTGCCACCAGCAGAGGACAGGGGCCCACAAACGTCCTGACTTTC CATSRGQGPTNVLTF
TRBJ2-3 TRBD2 . TRBV29-1 TGCAGCGTGGGGGGGGGACTCCCGACAGATACGCAGTATTTT CSVGGGLPTDTQYF
TRBJ1-5 . . TRBV29-1 TGCAGCGTTTCAGGGTTTAATCAGCCCCAGCATTTT CSVSGFNQPQHF
TRBJ2-3 . . TRBV21-1 TGTGCCAGCAGCCTACCGTGGACTAGCCGGGGGGCAGATACGCAGTATTTT CASSLPWTSRGADTQYF
TRBJ1-6 . . TRBV7-3 TGTGCCAGCAGCCTCTATAATTCACCCCTCCACTTT CASSLYNSPLHF
TRBJ2-1 . . TRBV4-3 TGCGCCAGCAGCCAAATGACAGACTTCCGAGAGCAGTTCTTC CASSQMTDFREQFF
TRBJ2-2 . . TRBV7-8 TGTGCCAGCAGCTTAGTGTGGAGCACGAACACCGGGGAGCTGTTTTTT CASSLVWSTNTGELFF
TRBJ2-1 TRBD1 . TRBV4-3 TGCGCCAGCAGCCAGGGGACAGGAGCCTACAATGAGCAGTTCTTC CASSQGTGAYNEQFF
TRBJ2-3 TRBD1 . TRBV5-1 TGCGCCAGCAGGGGACAGATTGGGAACACAGATACGCAGTATTTT CASRGQIGNTDTQYF
TRBJ2-7 . . TRBV5-6 TGTGCCAGCAGCTCAGGGGTGGGGTTCTACGAGCAGTACTTC CASSSGVGFYEQYF
TRBJ1-1 . . TRBV18 TGTGCCAGCTCACGACGGGACAAGAACACTGAAGCTTTCTTT CASSRRDKNTEAFF
TRBJ2-2 . once TRBV29-1 TGCAGCGTTGAAGACGGGAACACCGGGGAGCTGTTTTTT CSVEDGNTGELFF
TRBJ2-3 TRBD2 . TRBV11-2 TGTGCCAGCAGCTTATTGCACGGGACTAACACAGATACGCAGTATTTT CASSLLHGTNTDTQYF
TRBJ1-6 TRBD1 few TRBV6-1 TGTGCCAGCAGTGAAGCTCGGACAGGGCTTAACCGTTTAGCCCTCCACTTT CASSEARTGLNRLALHF
TRBJ2-1 TRBD2 . TRBV6-4 TGTGCCAGCAGTGAATTCGCGGGGGGCCGATACAATGAGCAGTTCTTC CASSEFAGGRYNEQFF
TRBJ1-2 TRBD1 . TRBV6-6 TGTGCCAGCATCCCTGGGACAGGGCAGTATACCTTC CASIPGTGQYTF
TRBJ1-6 . . TRBV7-9 TGTGCCAGCACCACCGCCCAGGACTATAATTCACCCCTCCACTTT CASTTAQDYNSPLHF
TRBJ1-5 TRBD1 . TRBV7-8 TGTGCCAGCAGCCTAAGGACCGGGACAGTGACCTCAGGAGGACAGCCCCAGCATTTT CASSLRTGTVTSGGQPQHF
TRBJ2-1 TRBD2 . TRBV5-1 TGCGCCAGCAGCTCTAGCGGTGGGAGGCACAATGAGCAGTTCTTC CASSSSGGRHNEQFF
TRBJ2-3 . . TRBV6-6 TGTGCCAGCATCAGAGGGAGTGGGCAGTATTTT CASIRGSGQYF
TRBJ2-3 TRBD2 . TRBV10-2 TGCGCCAGCAGTGAGCAACCTGTCGGGGGGGCCCCAGATACGCAGTATTTT CASSEQPVGGAPDTQYF